One and the same sample provided the 19 T cell receptor beta chains below, sequenced in a study of identical twins. From the 5' RACE reads, TCRdb called clonotypes with MiXCR, one entry per CDR3 protein. The sample has hundreds of thousands of distinct CDR3 sequences, 9% to 15% seen once. In addition, the sample was reused for a study of yellow fever vaccine responses in identical twins.

Sequencing input: CD8+ T cells sorted from blood. The receptors originated from a woman under 30 in good health.

The table lists this clonotype with a few counts. The J gene is TRBJ1-3, the V gene TRBV20-1; tentative D call: TRBD1 (5 bases). The V end lost 3 bases, the J end lost 4 bases, and 19 bases lay between the germline ends. The CDR3 length is 16 residues. Germline CDR1 reads DFQATT; CDR2 reads SNEGSKA (reference sequence). As DNA, the CDR3 is TGCAGTGCTAGGGGCGGGGCAGTAGACGTCGGAAACACCATATATTTT. This encodes CSARGGAVDVGNTIYF.

The rearrangement uses TRBV5-1 and TRBJ2-7; D possibly corresponds to TRBD1 (5 bases). The V gene lost 4 bases and the J gene lost 4 bases, with 12 bases spanning the gap. The CDR3 extends over 13 amino acids. Germline CDR1 is SGHRS and CDR2 is YFSETQ. CDR3 in DNA: TGCGCCAGCAGCCCAGCAGGGAATTACGAGCAGTACTTC. Encoded protein: CASSPAGNYEQYF.

The chain uses TRBV20-1 and TRBJ2-3; 8 bases fit TRBD1. This CDR3 spans 15 amino acids. Germline V CDR1 and CDR2: DFQATT, SNEGSKA (reference sequence). J was trimmed by 5 bases and V by 1 base; bases with no gene match: 8. CDR3 sequence: CSARGRGQGRDTQYF. DNA of the CDR3: TGCAGTGCTAGAGGCAGGGGGCAAGGTCGAGATACGCAGTATTTT.

This clonotype was seen ten or more times. The chain employs TRBV7-9 and TRBJ1-5; D remains ambiguous. Trimming removed 7 bases at V and 1 base at J, with 5 bases between. The CDR3 runs to 12 residues. Germline loops: CDR1 SEHNR, CDR2 FQNEAQ (reference sequence). CDR3 protein: CASTVSNQPQHF. Written as DNA, the CDR3 is TGTGCCAGCACGGTGAGCAATCAGCCCCAGCATTTT. The variable domain in full, with the rest retrieved from reference TRBV7-9 and TRBJ1-5, is DTGVSQNPRHKITKRGQNVTFRCDPISEHNRLYWYRQTLGQGPEFLTYFQNEAQLEKSRLLSDRFSAERPKGSFSTLEIQRTEQGDSAMYLCASTVSNQPQHFGDGTRLSIL.

This clonotype has only one observation. The V and J genes are TRBV2 and TRBJ2-3, with TRBD1 identical over 9 bases. This CDR3 is built from 15 residues. Germline V lookup: CDR1 SNHLY, CDR2 FYNNEI. J gave up 3 bases and V 10 bases, and 11 bases lay outside the gene matches. The CDR3 nucleotides are TGTGCCACCGAGTCGGGACAGGGCACGACAGATACGCAGTATTTT. Encoded protein: CATESGQGTTDTQYF.

This sequence joins TRBV10-1 and TRBJ2-1; 7 nucleotides match TRBD1. From germline, CDR1 is WNHNN and CDR2 SYGVQD (reference sequence). The length of the CDR3 is 14 residues. V gave up 5 bases and J gave up 2 bases; unmatched junction bases: 3. For the CDR3, the DNA is TGCGCCAGCAGTTCGGGACAGACCTACAATGAGCAGTTCTTC. Its translation is CASSSGQTYNEQFF.

V is TRBV12-3 or TRBV12-4 and J is TRBJ2-1; 15 nucleotides agree with TRBD2. Trimming removed 6 bases from V and 0 bases from J; junction bases left unmatched: 9. The CDR3 is 19 residues long. CDR3 nucleotides: TGTGCCAGCAGGGGGGGACTAGCGGGAGGATGGAGCTCCTACAATGAGCAGTTCTTC. Protein product: CASRGGLAGGWSSYNEQFF.

This clonotype came up a few times. This rearrangement joins TRBV18 to TRBJ2-2; D remains unclear. The CDR3 consists of 16 residues. Germline V gene sequence: CDR1 KGHSH, CDR2 LQKENI. Trimming left V 3 bases short and J 4 bases short, with 15 bases between. This CDR3 is CASSPRQGRGTGELFF. The CDR3 nucleotides read TGTGCCAGCTCACCGAGACAAGGCCGCGGCACCGGGGAGCTGTTTTTT.

The V call is TRBV29-1, the J call TRBJ1-5, with TRBD1 matching 7 bases. With V trimmed by 6 bases and J by 4 bases, 9 bases remained unmatched. The CDR3 spans 14 residues. Germline CDR1 is SQVTM and CDR2 is ANQGSEA. The CDR3, as DNA: TGCAGCGTGCGAGGAGGACAGGAAAATCAGCCCCAGCATTTT. This codes for CSVRGGQENQPQHF.

The chain carries TRBV2 and TRBJ1-6, with 7 bases lining up with TRBD1. From germline, CDR1 is SNHLY and CDR2 FYNNEI. CDR3 size: 15 residues. Trimming cost V 2 bases and J 7 bases; bases outside gene matches: 5. The CDR3, as DNA: TGTGCCAGCAGTGAACTTGGGGACAGCAATTCACCCCTCCACTTT. This gives the protein CASSELGDSNSPLHF.

V usage is TRBV20-1 and J usage is TRBJ2-1; D is unresolved. Per germline, CDR1 DFQATT and CDR2 SNEGSKA (reference sequence). The CDR3 runs to 14 residues. V shed 1 base and J shed 5 bases, with 12 bases lying between them. CDR3 in DNA: TGCAGTGCTAGAGCCCTAAGTGATCACAATGAGCAGTTCTTC. As protein: CSARALSDHNEQFF.

This clonotype was seen many times. This chain connects TRBV10-3 to TRBJ2-1, with TRBD2 identical over 7 bases. Germline CDR1 is ENHRY and CDR2 is SYGVKD. The CDR3 has 15 residues. V was pared by 5 bases and J by 2 bases, with 6 bases of the junction left unmatched. CDR3 sequence reads: CAISTSDRPYNEQFF. CDR3 bases: TGTGCCATCAGTACTAGCGATCGCCCCTACAATGAGCAGTTCTTC.

This clonotype has ten or more counts. This chain connects TRBV24-1 to TRBJ1-1; a weak D match, TRBD1 (6 bases). The V gene's germline CDR1 is KGHDR and CDR2 SFDVKD. The ends were cut back, 9 bases at V and 3 bases at J, with 13 bases in the middle. The CDR3 has 13 amino acids. For the CDR3, the DNA is TGTGCCACCCAGGACAGCACCTACACTGAAGCTTTCTTT. This encodes CATQDSTYTEAFF.

This clonotype was detected only a few times. The V gene is TRBV5-6, the J gene TRBJ2-1; TRBD2 aligns across 9 bases. The germline CDR1 and CDR2 sequences are SGHDT and YYEEEE. The CDR3 covers 15 residues. V shed 0 bases, J shed 3 bases, and the junction held 1 base outside the gene matches. The CDR3 bases are TGTGCCAGCAGCTTGGGCGGGGGGGACTACAATGAGCAGTTCTTC. Translated, it gives CASSLGGGDYNEQFF.

The chain joins TRBV12-3 or TRBV12-4 to TRBJ2-1; 8 bases are shared with TRBD2. CDR3 length: 16 residues. Trimming cost V 2 bases and J 5 bases; bases outside gene matches: 8. CDR3: CASSLFRGGPHNEQFF. CDR3 coding DNA: TGTGCCAGCAGTTTATTTCGGGGGGGGCCACACAATGAGCAGTTCTTC.

The sample holds a few counts of this clonotype. This chain joins TRBV20-1 and TRBJ2-1; D may match TRBD1 or TRBD2 (5 bases each). This CDR3 comprises 15 residues. Germline V gene sequence: CDR1 DFQATT, CDR2 SNEGSKA (reference sequence). V lost 3 bases and J 3 bases, leaving 15 bases between the germline ends. This CDR3 reads CSARGTGTHYNEQFF. The CDR3 DNA reads TGCAGTGCTAGGGGAACCGGGACCCACTACAATGAGCAGTTCTTC.

This rearrangement joins TRBV2 to TRBJ2-5; D gene ambiguous. The V end was cut by 4 bases, the J end by 2 bases, with 11 bases between. The CDR3 is 14 residues long. Germline CDR1 and CDR2: SNHLY and FYNNEI. The CDR3 sequence: CASSVGIAQETQYF. CDR3 coding DNA: TGTGCCAGCAGTGTGGGGATAGCACAAGAGACCCAGTACTTC.

This clonotype has more than one count but fewer than ten. The chain recombines TRBV12-3 or TRBV12-4 with TRBJ2-2; the match to TRBD1 covers 8 bases. This CDR3 has 19 amino acids. V trimming: 3 bases; J trimming: 5 bases; junction bases outside the gene matches: 17. CDR3 residues: CASSFGPTGDGVRTGELFF. CDR3 bases: TGTGCCAGCAGTTTCGGCCCGACAGGGGATGGAGTGCGGACCGGGGAGCTGTTTTTT.

This clonotype was found many times. This rearrangement joins TRBV4-1 to TRBJ1-2; D not certain. The CDR3 has 14 residues. Germline values: CDR1 MGHRA, CDR2 YSYEKL. V shed 3 bases and J shed 5 bases, with 13 bases lying between them. CDR3 sequence reads: CASSQTGNLYGYTF. The CDR3 DNA reads as TGCGCCAGCAGCCAGACCGGGAACCTTTATGGCTACACCTTC.